A selection of T cell receptor beta chains follows, all from one sample in a study of read filtering for tumor transcriptome and immune sequencing. TCRdb recomputed calls from the reads with MiXCR, one row per CDR3 protein. The table lists 43,000 or so distinct CDR3 sequences, 15% to 20% of them singletons. The sample comprised a population of CD138-negative cells sorted from bone marrow. The receptors come from a donor aged 40 or older with multiple myeloma. Both conserved end residues are part of each CDR3. Each record gives: J gene, clone size, D gene, V gene, CDR3 DNA, CDR3 protein. D genes are given only for firm matches. Size is omitted from some rows. Given values are once, few, many or a class for expanded clones.

j_gene: TRBJ1-4
abundance: .
d_gene: TRBD1
v_gene: TRBV5-1
CDR3nt: TGCGCCAGCAGCCCCGGGACAGGGGCAGGTAATGAAATTCTGTTTTTT
CDR3aa: CASSPGTGAGNEILFF

j_gene: TRBJ2-1
abundance: many
d_gene: TRBD2
v_gene: TRBV6-5
CDR3nt: TGTGCCAGCAGGAGCCTTGGCGGGAGGGCCAATAATGAGCAGTTCTTC
CDR3aa: CASRSLGGRANNEQFF

j_gene: TRBJ2-7
abundance: .
d_gene: .
v_gene: TRBV20-1
CDR3nt: TGCAGTGCTAGAGAAGGATCGGTCTACGAGCAGTACTTC
CDR3aa: CSAREGSVYEQYF

j_gene: TRBJ2-1
abundance: .
d_gene: .
v_gene: TRBV19
CDR3nt: TGTGCCAGTAGTATAGGGGCGAGCTCCTACAATGAGCAGTTCTTC
CDR3aa: CASSIGASSYNEQFF

j_gene: TRBJ2-7
abundance: many
d_gene: .
v_gene: TRBV6-6
CDR3nt: TGTGCCAGCGGGGATTACGAGCAGTACTTC
CDR3aa: CASGDYEQYF

j_gene: TRBJ2-3
abundance: .
d_gene: TRBD2
v_gene: TRBV2
CDR3nt: TGTGCCAGCAGTTGGACTAGCGGGAGCGTGGATACGCAGTATTTT
CDR3aa: CASSWTSGSVDTQYF

j_gene: TRBJ2-6
abundance: .
d_gene: TRBD2
v_gene: TRBV6-5
CDR3nt: TGTGCCAGCATTTACTCGGGAGGGTCTGCCGGGGCCAACGTCCCGACTTTC
CDR3aa: CASIYSGGSAGANVPTF

j_gene: TRBJ2-7
abundance: few
d_gene: .
v_gene: TRBV9
CDR3nt: TGTGCCATGGGGCCGAGCTCCTACGAGCAGTACTTC
CDR3aa: CAMGPSSYEQYF

j_gene: TRBJ1-5
abundance: many
d_gene: .
v_gene: TRBV5-1
CDR3nt: TGCGCCAGCAGCTTGACAGGCGCGAATCAGCCCCAGCATTTT
CDR3aa: CASSLTGANQPQHF

j_gene: TRBJ2-1
abundance: many
d_gene: .
v_gene: TRBV3-1
CDR3nt: TGTGCCAGCAGCCAAGCGAATGAGCAGTTCTTC
CDR3aa: CASSQANEQFF

j_gene: TRBJ1-1
abundance: many
d_gene: .
v_gene: TRBV20-1
CDR3nt: TGCAGTGCTAAGGCGAACACTGAAGCTTTCTTT
CDR3aa: CSAKANTEAFF

j_gene: TRBJ2-1
abundance: many
d_gene: TRBD2
v_gene: TRBV7-9
CDR3nt: TGTGCCAGCACCCCGGGACTAGCACCCTACAATGAGCAGTTCTTC
CDR3aa: CASTPGLAPYNEQFF

j_gene: TRBJ1-1
abundance: many
d_gene: .
v_gene: TRBV5-1
CDR3nt: TGCGCCAGCACCTGGGCCTCCGGGGCGGGCACTGAAGCTTTCTTT
CDR3aa: CASTWASGAGTEAFF

j_gene: TRBJ2-5
abundance: many
d_gene: .
v_gene: TRBV7-2
CDR3nt: TGTGCCAGCAGCTTAGGTCGGGAGACCCAGTACTTC
CDR3aa: CASSLGRETQYF

j_gene: TRBJ1-5
abundance: few
d_gene: .
v_gene: TRBV18
CDR3nt: TGTGCCAGCTCACCTCTGCAGAGCAATCAGCCCCAGCATTTT
CDR3aa: CASSPLQSNQPQHF

j_gene: TRBJ1-3
abundance: .
d_gene: TRBD1
v_gene: TRBV19
CDR3nt: TGTGCCAGTAGTCCGGGACAGGAGAGCTCTGGAAACACCATATATTTT
CDR3aa: CASSPGQESSGNTIYF

j_gene: TRBJ2-1
abundance: many
d_gene: .
v_gene: TRBV3-1
CDR3nt: TGTGCCAGCAGTCAAGACAGAGTATACAATGAGCAGTTCTTC
CDR3aa: CASSQDRVYNEQFF

j_gene: TRBJ1-5
abundance: few
d_gene: .
v_gene: TRBV5-4
CDR3nt: TGTGCCAGCAGCTTGGGAGGCTCTGGTCAAAATCAGCCCCAGCATTTT
CDR3aa: CASSLGGSGQNQPQHF

j_gene: TRBJ2-1
abundance: few
d_gene: .
v_gene: TRBV13
CDR3nt: TGTGCCAGCAGCCTCCTCCGGGGAAACGGATCCTACAATGAGCAGTTCTTC
CDR3aa: CASSLLRGNGSYNEQFF

j_gene: TRBJ2-1
abundance: many
d_gene: .
v_gene: TRBV5-1
CDR3nt: TGCGCCAGCGCGCCTACCCTCGCCGGGAATGAGCAGTTCTTC
CDR3aa: CASAPTLAGNEQFF

j_gene: TRBJ1-2
abundance: .
d_gene: TRBD1
v_gene: TRBV12-3/TRBV12-4
CDR3nt: TGTACCAGCACCTGGTCCGGGACAGACTATGGCTACACCTTC
CDR3aa: CTSTWSGTDYGYTF

j_gene: TRBJ1-1
abundance: many
d_gene: .
v_gene: TRBV4-1
CDR3nt: TGCGCCAGCAGCCACCCCGTGCGGGGGACTGAAGCTTTCTTT
CDR3aa: CASSHPVRGTEAFF

j_gene: TRBJ2-1
abundance: many
d_gene: TRBD2
v_gene: TRBV7-2
CDR3nt: TGTGCCAGCAGCCCCCTTTCTAGCGGGAGCCCCCATGAGCAGTTCTTC
CDR3aa: CASSPLSSGSPHEQFF

j_gene: TRBJ2-2
abundance: .
d_gene: .
v_gene: TRBV7-9
CDR3nt: TGTGCCATTACCGCGACCACGAACATCGGGGAGCTGTTTTTT
CDR3aa: CAITATTNIGELFF

j_gene: TRBJ2-7
abundance: .
d_gene: TRBD1
v_gene: TRBV20-1
CDR3nt: TGCAGTGCTAGTAAAGGACAGGGGATTAAGGTACTCTACGAGCAGTACTTC
CDR3aa: CSASKGQGIKVLYEQYF

j_gene: TRBJ2-1
abundance: many
d_gene: TRBD2
v_gene: TRBV7-2
CDR3nt: TGTGCCAGCAGCTCCCTCGGGTTAGCGGGAGCCAATGAGCAGTTCTTC
CDR3aa: CASSSLGLAGANEQFF

j_gene: TRBJ1-2
abundance: many
d_gene: .
v_gene: TRBV28
CDR3nt: TGTGCCAGCAGTTTTGACAGGAGTAACTATGGCTACACCTTC
CDR3aa: CASSFDRSNYGYTF

j_gene: TRBJ2-1
abundance: many
d_gene: .
v_gene: TRBV20-1
CDR3nt: TGCAGTGCTGTGGGTGGGCAGGATTATCGCAATGAGCAGTTCTTC
CDR3aa: CSAVGGQDYRNEQFF